These T cell receptor beta chains were read from a single sample in a study of cytomegalovirus exposure and HLA in healthy donors. This table comes from immunoSEQ multiplex PCR, and its TCRdb copy is limited to in-frame clones, with some not included. The sample carries approximately 100,000 clones, roughly 80% recorded once. The sequencing sample was made of PBMCs. Receptors were obtained from a man aged 35 to 55 in good health and CMV-seronegative. CDR3s include the opening cysteine and the closing phenylalanine or tryptophan. A D gene is named only where the DNA matches it firmly. Rows may omit the clone size; those that give it use once, few, many or a size class.

abundance: once
j_gene: TRBJ2-3
v_gene: TRBV18
d_gene: .
CDR3aa: CASSPLELTDTQYF
CDR3nt: TGTGCCAGCTCACCACTGGAGTTGACAGATACGCAGTATTTT

abundance: .
j_gene: TRBJ1-6
v_gene: TRBV2
d_gene: .
CDR3aa: CASILGGNSPLHF
CDR3nt: TGTGCCAGCATACTAGGCGGTAATTCACCCCTCCACTTT

abundance: .
j_gene: TRBJ1-1
v_gene: TRBV7-9
d_gene: TRBD1
CDR3aa: CASSSTTGAWEAFF
CDR3nt: TGTGCCAGCAGCTCCACAACAGGGGCATGGGAAGCTTTCTTT

abundance: .
j_gene: TRBJ2-1
v_gene: TRBV7-3
d_gene: TRBD2
CDR3aa: CASSSGTSGGAIEQFF
CDR3nt: TGTGCCAGCAGCTCCGGGACTAGCGGGGGGGCAATTGAGCAGTTCTTC

abundance: once
j_gene: TRBJ2-3
v_gene: TRBV6-4
d_gene: .
CDR3aa: CASSGPGDTQYF
CDR3nt: TGTGCCAGCAGTGGACCAGGTGATACGCAGTATTTT

abundance: .
j_gene: TRBJ1-4
v_gene: TRBV5-6
d_gene: .
CDR3aa: CASSSTVAGGEKLFF
CDR3nt: TGTGCCAGCAGCTCCACGGTGGCCGGGGGTGAAAAACTGTTTTTT

abundance: .
j_gene: TRBJ2-3
v_gene: TRBV18
d_gene: .
CDR3aa: CASSPQGRPGVDF
CDR3nt: TGTGCCAGCTCACCACAGGGGCGGCCTGGTGTAGATTTT

abundance: .
j_gene: TRBJ1-3
v_gene: TRBV30
d_gene: .
CDR3aa: CAWSDRVGNTIYF
CDR3nt: TGTGCCTGGTCCGACAGAGTTGGAAACACCATATATTTT

abundance: .
j_gene: TRBJ1-3
v_gene: TRBV6-1
d_gene: .
CDR3aa: CASYWAGNTIYF
CDR3nt: TGTGCCAGCTATTGGGCGGGAAACACCATATATTTT

abundance: .
j_gene: TRBJ2-5
v_gene: TRBV28
d_gene: .
CDR3aa: CASLAPADQETQYF
CDR3nt: TGTGCCAGCCTCGCCCCAGCGGACCAAGAGACCCAGTACTTC

abundance: .
j_gene: TRBJ1-2
v_gene: TRBV6-5
d_gene: .
CDR3aa: CASSSNSDRSYGYTF
CDR3nt: TGTGCCAGCAGTTCCAATTCGGACAGATCCTATGGCTACACCTTC

abundance: .
j_gene: TRBJ1-3
v_gene: TRBV19
d_gene: TRBD1
CDR3aa: CASTLDRGNTIYF
CDR3nt: TGTGCCAGTACGCTGGACAGGGGAAACACCATATATTTT

abundance: .
j_gene: TRBJ2-3
v_gene: TRBV9
d_gene: TRBD2
CDR3aa: CASSVVSGGGDTQYF
CDR3nt: TGTGCCAGCAGCGTAGTTAGCGGGGGGGGAGATACGCAGTATTTT

abundance: .
j_gene: TRBJ1-4
v_gene: TRBV19
d_gene: .
CDR3aa: CASSPASMSNEKLFF
CDR3nt: TGTGCCAGTAGTCCCGCGAGTATGTCGAATGAAAAACTGTTTTTT

abundance: few
j_gene: TRBJ2-2
v_gene: TRBV7-3
d_gene: .
CDR3aa: CASSQLGGNTGELFF
CDR3nt: TGTGCCAGCAGCCAACTAGGCGGGAACACCGGGGAGCTGTTTTTT

abundance: .
j_gene: TRBJ1-3
v_gene: TRBV19
d_gene: .
CDR3aa: CASTGESGNTIYF
CDR3nt: TGTGCCAGTACCGGGGAGTCTGGAAACACCATATATTTT

abundance: .
j_gene: TRBJ2-3
v_gene: TRBV7-3
d_gene: .
CDR3aa: CASSRGLGTQYF
CDR3nt: TGTGCCAGCAGCAGGGGATTGGGTACGCAGTATTTT

abundance: .
j_gene: TRBJ2-2
v_gene: TRBV6-1
d_gene: .
CDR3aa: CASSEALTGELFF
CDR3nt: TGTGCCAGCAGTGAAGCCCTCACCGGGGAGCTGTTTTTT

abundance: few
j_gene: TRBJ2-5
v_gene: TRBV28
d_gene: TRBD2
CDR3aa: CASLGGKETQYF
CDR3nt: TGTGCCAGCCTGGGGGGGAAAGAGACCCAGTACTTC

abundance: .
j_gene: TRBJ2-5
v_gene: TRBV27
d_gene: TRBD2
CDR3aa: CASSLSEGLAGETQYF
CDR3nt: TGTGCCAGCAGTTTATCGGAGGGACTAGCGGGCGAGACCCAGTACTTC

abundance: .
j_gene: TRBJ1-6
v_gene: TRBV11-2
d_gene: .
CDR3aa: CASSLAGDGWRPLHF
CDR3nt: TGTGCCAGCAGCTTAGCGGGGGACGGGTGGAGGCCCCTCCACTTT

abundance: few
j_gene: TRBJ2-1
v_gene: TRBV7-2
d_gene: TRBD2
CDR3aa: CASSLRTSSYNEQFF
CDR3nt: TGTGCCAGCAGCTTGCGGACTAGCTCCTACAATGAGCAGTTCTTC

abundance: .
j_gene: TRBJ1-1
v_gene: TRBV7-8
d_gene: .
CDR3aa: CASSLARAENTEAFF
CDR3nt: TGTGCCAGCAGCTTAGCCAGGGCGGAGAACACTGAAGCTTTCTTT

abundance: .
j_gene: TRBJ2-6
v_gene: TRBV2
d_gene: .
CDR3aa: CASSGQNNVLTF
CDR3nt: TGTGCCAGCAGTGGTCAGAACAACGTCCTGACTTTC

abundance: .
j_gene: TRBJ1-3
v_gene: TRBV10-2
d_gene: .
CDR3aa: CASSELSGNTIYF
CDR3nt: TGCGCCAGCAGTGAACTCTCTGGAAACACCATATATTTT

abundance: .
j_gene: TRBJ1-5
v_gene: TRBV19
d_gene: .
CDR3aa: CASSMTGGGQPQHF
CDR3nt: TGTGCCAGTAGTATGACGGGTGGCGGCCAGCCCCAGCATTTT

abundance: .
j_gene: TRBJ1-5
v_gene: TRBV4-3
d_gene: .
CDR3aa: CASSQDDAGAQHF
CDR3nt: TGCGCCAGCAGCCAAGATGACGCAGGGGCCCAGCATTTT

abundance: .
j_gene: TRBJ1-6
v_gene: TRBV6-1
d_gene: .
CDR3aa: CASSDIDSNSPLHF
CDR3nt: TGTGCCAGCAGTGACATCGACAGTAATTCACCCCTCCACTTT

abundance: .
j_gene: TRBJ1-1
v_gene: TRBV4-3
d_gene: TRBD1
CDR3aa: CASSRQGLNTEAFF
CDR3nt: TGCGCCAGCAGCCGACAGGGGCTGAACACTGAAGCTTTCTTT

abundance: few
j_gene: TRBJ1-5
v_gene: TRBV10-1
d_gene: .
CDR3aa: CASSESNGGQPQHF
CDR3nt: TGCGCCAGCAGTGAGTCCAACGGGGGGCAGCCCCAGCATTTT

abundance: .
j_gene: TRBJ2-1
v_gene: TRBV21-1
d_gene: .
CDR3aa: CASGQTFYNEQFF
CDR3nt: TGTGCCAGCGGACAGACATTTTACAATGAGCAGTTCTTC

abundance: .
j_gene: TRBJ1-1
v_gene: TRBV7-3
d_gene: .
CDR3aa: CASSPGGNTEAFF
CDR3nt: TGTGCCAGCAGCCCAGGTGGGAACACTGAAGCTTTCTTT

abundance: few
j_gene: TRBJ2-7
v_gene: TRBV7-8
d_gene: TRBD1
CDR3aa: CASSVTGTGGGYEQYF
CDR3nt: TGTGCCAGCAGTGTAACCGGGACAGGGGGCGGGTACGAGCAGTACTTC

abundance: .
j_gene: TRBJ2-5
v_gene: TRBV7-2
d_gene: .
CDR3aa: CASSPGRSEAQYF
CDR3nt: TGTGCCAGCAGCCCGGGGAGGTCAGAGGCCCAGTACTTC

abundance: .
j_gene: TRBJ1-2
v_gene: TRBV6-5
d_gene: .
CDR3aa: CASSLDSNYGYTF
CDR3nt: TGTGCCAGCAGCCTCGACAGTAACTATGGCTACACCTTC

abundance: .
j_gene: TRBJ1-5
v_gene: TRBV6-5
d_gene: TRBD1
CDR3aa: CASSPRQGKNQPQHF
CDR3nt: TGTGCCAGCAGTCCTCGACAGGGAAAAAATCAGCCCCAGCATTTT

abundance: few
j_gene: TRBJ2-2
v_gene: TRBV5-1
d_gene: .
CDR3aa: CASSLGQSGELFF
CDR3nt: TGCGCCAGCAGCTTGGGACAATCCGGGGAGCTGTTTTTT

abundance: .
j_gene: TRBJ2-3
v_gene: TRBV25-1
d_gene: .
CDR3aa: CASSATGTDTQYF
CDR3nt: TGTGCCAGCAGTGCTACAGGCACAGATACGCAGTATTTT

abundance: .
j_gene: TRBJ2-2
v_gene: TRBV4-1
d_gene: TRBD1
CDR3aa: CASSQAGGAGYRELFF
CDR3nt: TGCGCCAGCAGCCAAGCAGGGGGCGCTGGCTACCGGGAGCTGTTTTTT

abundance: .
j_gene: TRBJ1-2
v_gene: TRBV7-9
d_gene: .
CDR3aa: CASSLGQVYGYTF
CDR3nt: TGTGCCAGCAGCTTAGGACAGGTCTATGGCTACACCTTC

abundance: .
j_gene: TRBJ2-1
v_gene: TRBV7-2
d_gene: .
CDR3aa: CASSGGVDEQFF
CDR3nt: TGTGCCAGCAGCGGCGGGGTGGATGAGCAGTTCTTC

abundance: .
j_gene: TRBJ2-7
v_gene: TRBV15
d_gene: TRBD1
CDR3aa: CATSRTRDRGRHEQYF
CDR3nt: TGTGCCACCTCACGAACCCGGGACAGGGGGCGGCACGAGCAGTACTTC

abundance: once
j_gene: TRBJ2-1
v_gene: TRBV9
d_gene: .
CDR3aa: CASSVTEYNEQFF
CDR3nt: TGTGCCAGCAGCGTGACAGAATACAATGAGCAGTTCTTC

abundance: .
j_gene: TRBJ2-1
v_gene: TRBV5-1
d_gene: TRBD1
CDR3aa: CASSFSTGGTHEQFF
CDR3nt: TGCGCCAGCAGCTTTAGCACAGGGGGGACCCATGAGCAGTTCTTC

abundance: .
j_gene: TRBJ1-2
v_gene: TRBV11-2
d_gene: .
CDR3aa: CASSPDSNYGYTF
CDR3nt: TGTGCCAGCAGCCCGGACAGCAACTATGGCTACACCTTC

abundance: few
j_gene: TRBJ2-7
v_gene: TRBV4-1
d_gene: TRBD1
CDR3aa: CASSQTGVPPDEQYF
CDR3nt: TGCGCCAGCAGCCAAACAGGGGTACCCCCCGACGAGCAGTACTTC

abundance: .
j_gene: TRBJ1-1
v_gene: TRBV7-2
d_gene: TRBD1
CDR3aa: CASSLATGLSNTEAFF
CDR3nt: TGTGCCAGCAGCTTAGCGACAGGGTTGTCGAACACTGAAGCTTTCTTT

abundance: .
j_gene: TRBJ1-2
v_gene: TRBV7-8
d_gene: .
CDR3aa: CASSQDRSYGYTF
CDR3nt: TGTGCCAGCAGCCAAGACAGATCCTATGGCTACACCTTC

abundance: once
j_gene: TRBJ2-7
v_gene: TRBV6-5
d_gene: TRBD2
CDR3aa: CASSYGRVDEQYF
CDR3nt: TGTGCCAGCAGTTACGGGAGGGTCGACGAGCAGTACTTC

abundance: .
j_gene: TRBJ2-3
v_gene: TRBV28
d_gene: TRBD1
CDR3aa: CASTQGAGTDTQYF
CDR3nt: TGTGCCAGCACCCAGGGGGCTGGCACAGATACGCAGTATTTT

abundance: .
j_gene: TRBJ1-2
v_gene: TRBV6-5
d_gene: TRBD1
CDR3aa: CASSQGADYGYTF
CDR3nt: TGTGCCAGCAGCCAGGGGGCTGACTATGGCTACACCTTC

abundance: .
j_gene: TRBJ1-4
v_gene: TRBV19
d_gene: .
CDR3aa: CASSIWTENEKLFF
CDR3nt: TGTGCCAGTAGTATATGGACAGAGAATGAAAAACTGTTTTTT

abundance: once
j_gene: TRBJ1-2
v_gene: TRBV7-2
d_gene: TRBD1
CDR3aa: CASSLGGQAKGGYTF
CDR3nt: TGTGCCAGCAGCTTAGGAGGACAGGCAAAGGGGGGCTACACCTTC